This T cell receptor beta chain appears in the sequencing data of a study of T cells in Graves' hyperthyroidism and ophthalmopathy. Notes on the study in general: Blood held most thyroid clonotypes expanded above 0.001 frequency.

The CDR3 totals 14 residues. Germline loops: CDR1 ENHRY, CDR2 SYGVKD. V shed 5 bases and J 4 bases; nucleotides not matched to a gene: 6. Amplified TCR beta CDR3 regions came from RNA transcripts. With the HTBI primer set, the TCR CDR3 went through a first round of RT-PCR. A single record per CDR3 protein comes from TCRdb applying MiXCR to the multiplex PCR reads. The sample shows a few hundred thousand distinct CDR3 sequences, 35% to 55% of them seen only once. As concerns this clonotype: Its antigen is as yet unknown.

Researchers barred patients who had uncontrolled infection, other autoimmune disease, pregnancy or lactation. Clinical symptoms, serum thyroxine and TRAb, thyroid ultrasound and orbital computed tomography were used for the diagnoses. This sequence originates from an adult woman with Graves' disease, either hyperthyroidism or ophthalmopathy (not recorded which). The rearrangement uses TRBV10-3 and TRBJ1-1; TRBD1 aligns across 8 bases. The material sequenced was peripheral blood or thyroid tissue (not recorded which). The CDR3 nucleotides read TGTGCCATCAGTAAAACAGGGGGAGGCACTGAAGCTTTCTTT. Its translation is CAISKTGGGTEAFF.